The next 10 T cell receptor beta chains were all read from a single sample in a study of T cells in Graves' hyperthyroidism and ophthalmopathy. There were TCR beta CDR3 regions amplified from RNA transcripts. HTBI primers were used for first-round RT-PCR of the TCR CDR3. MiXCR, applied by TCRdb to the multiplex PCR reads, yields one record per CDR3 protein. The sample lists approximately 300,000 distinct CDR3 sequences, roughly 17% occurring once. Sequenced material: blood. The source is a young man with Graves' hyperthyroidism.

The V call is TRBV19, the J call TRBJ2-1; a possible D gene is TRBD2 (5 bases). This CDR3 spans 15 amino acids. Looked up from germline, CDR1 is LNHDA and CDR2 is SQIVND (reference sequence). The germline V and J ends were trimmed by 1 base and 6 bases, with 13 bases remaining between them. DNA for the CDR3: TGTGCCAGTAGTATAGTTAGTGGGGAGTTCAATGAGCAGTTCTTC. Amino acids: CASSIVSGEFNEQFF.

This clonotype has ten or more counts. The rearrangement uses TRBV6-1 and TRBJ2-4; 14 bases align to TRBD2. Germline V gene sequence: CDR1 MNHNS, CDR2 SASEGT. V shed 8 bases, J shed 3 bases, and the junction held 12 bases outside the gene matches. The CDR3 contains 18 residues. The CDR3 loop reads CASRTGLAGGGDKNIQYF. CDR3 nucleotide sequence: TGTGCCAGCCGAACCGGACTAGCGGGAGGTGGAGACAAAAACATTCAGTACTTC.

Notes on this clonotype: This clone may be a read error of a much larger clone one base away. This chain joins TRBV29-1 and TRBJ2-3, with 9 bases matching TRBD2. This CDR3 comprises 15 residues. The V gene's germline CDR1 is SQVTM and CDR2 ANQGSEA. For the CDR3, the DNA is TGCAGCGTTGGACTAGCGGCAATTAGCACAGGTACGCAGTATTTT. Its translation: CSVGLAAISTGTQYF.

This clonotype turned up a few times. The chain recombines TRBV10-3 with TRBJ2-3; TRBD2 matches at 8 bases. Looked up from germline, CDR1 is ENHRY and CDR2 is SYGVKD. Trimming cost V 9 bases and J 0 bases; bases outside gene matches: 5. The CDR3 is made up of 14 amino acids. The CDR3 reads CAIAGAISTDTQYF. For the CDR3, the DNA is TGTGCCATAGCGGGAGCCATAAGCACAGATACGCAGTATTTT.

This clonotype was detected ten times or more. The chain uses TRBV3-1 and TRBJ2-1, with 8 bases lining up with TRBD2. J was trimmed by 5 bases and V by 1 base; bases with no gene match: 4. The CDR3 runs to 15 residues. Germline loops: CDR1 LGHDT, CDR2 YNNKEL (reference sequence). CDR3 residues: CASSQAAGGHNEQFF. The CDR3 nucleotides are TGTGCCAGCAGCCAAGCGGCGGGAGGCCACAATGAGCAGTTCTTC.

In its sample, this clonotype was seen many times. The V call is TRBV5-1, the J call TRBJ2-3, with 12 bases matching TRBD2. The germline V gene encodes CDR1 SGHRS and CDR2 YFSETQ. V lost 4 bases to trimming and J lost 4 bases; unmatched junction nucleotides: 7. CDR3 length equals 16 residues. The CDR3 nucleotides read TGCGCCAGCAGCAAGGCCACTAGCGGGAGGTCAGATACGCAGTATTTT. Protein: CASSKATSGRSDTQYF.

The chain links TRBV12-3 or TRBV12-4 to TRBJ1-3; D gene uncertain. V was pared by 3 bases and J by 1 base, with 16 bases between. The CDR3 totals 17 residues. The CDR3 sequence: CASSFGPDVQSGNTIYF. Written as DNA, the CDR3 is TGTGCCAGCAGTTTTGGCCCGGACGTACAATCTGGAAACACCATATATTTT.

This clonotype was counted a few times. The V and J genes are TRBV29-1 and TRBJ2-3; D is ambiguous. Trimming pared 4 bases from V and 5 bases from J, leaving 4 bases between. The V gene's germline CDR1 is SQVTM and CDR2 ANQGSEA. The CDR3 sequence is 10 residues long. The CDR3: CSVAQDTQYF. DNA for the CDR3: TGCAGCGTTGCACAAGATACGCAGTATTTT.

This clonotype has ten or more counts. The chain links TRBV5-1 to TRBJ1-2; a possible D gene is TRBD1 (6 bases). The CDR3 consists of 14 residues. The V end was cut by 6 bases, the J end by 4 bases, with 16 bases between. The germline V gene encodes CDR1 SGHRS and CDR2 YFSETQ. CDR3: CASTEGGQPYGYTF. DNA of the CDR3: TGCGCCAGCACCGAAGGAGGACAGCCCTATGGCTACACCTTC.

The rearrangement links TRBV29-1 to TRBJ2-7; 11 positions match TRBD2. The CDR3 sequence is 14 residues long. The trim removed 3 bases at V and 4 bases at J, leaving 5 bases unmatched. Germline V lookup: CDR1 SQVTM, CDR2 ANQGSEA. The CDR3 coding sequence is TGCAGCGTTGAGGTGGCTAGCGGGAGGTACGAGCAGTACTTC. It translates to CSVEVASGRYEQYF.